This T cell receptor (beta chain) was obtained from a study of cytomegalovirus exposure and HLA in healthy donors. Overall study: In a later analysis, the roughly 120 validation repertoires were reported to have used the same platform as the 650 to 800 first-cohort repertoires.

Germline values: CDR1 MNHEY, CDR2 SMNVEV (reference sequence). This CDR3 has 17 residues. Trimming cost V 3 bases and J 4 bases; bases outside gene matches: 9. The protocol was immunoSEQ multiplex PCR, while the TCRdb copy is restricted to in-frame clones and leaves out a portion. The data show over 200,000 clones, 88% seen once. For this clone: Its antigen remains unknown.

Study results and caveats: There were some public TCRs occurring in many donors, but most TCR sequences were rare. Cytomegalovirus association was assigned to approximately 180 TCR beta chains. According to a subsequent analysis, TCR clusters identified in the first cohort showed a tendency to co-occur across the approximately 120 validation repertoires.

This receptor was obtained from a woman between 18 and 29 years old in good health and CMV-seronegative. This rearrangement joins TRBV27 to TRBJ1-1; TRBD1 matches 12 bases. The sequenced sample consisted of PBMCs. This CDR3 is CASSFGTGGAPLTEAFF. Here the CDR3 DNA reads TGTGCCAGCAGTTTTGGGACAGGGGGCGCCCCGCTCACTGAAGCTTTCTTT.